This record covers a single T cell receptor gamma chain. What it binds is not known. The sample belongs to a study of Vδ1+ human thymocytes. The germline V gene encodes CDR1 VTNTFY and CDR2 YDVSTARD (reference sequence). The CDR3 extends over 15 amino acids. V dropped 1 base and J dropped 5; count of bases not matched to a gene: 11. Findings and limits, study-wide: In the thymus, TRG and TRD repertoires looked highly polyclonal with Gaussian CDR3 lengths.

Extracted RNA was reverse transcribed into cDNA. CDR3 amplicons came from multiplex PCR with pooled V-gene forward and constant-region reverse primers. TCRdb reapplied CATT to the multiplex PCR reads. This repertoire shows some 6,500 gamma-chain clones, 40% to 50% found once; its top ten account for 1.5% to 2.5%. This chain connects TRGV3 to TRGJ1 or TRGJ2. The J gene was missing in TCRdb and was found by matching the end of the DNA to germline. Material: Vdelta1+ gamma-delta thymocytes from the thymus. Subset meaning: FACS-sorted CD3+ TCRalphabeta- TCRVdelta1+ TCRVdelta2- thymocytes. The clonotype originates from a boy in the first two years of life who had congenital heart surgery. CDR3 in DNA: TGTGCCACCTGGGACAGACAAGGCATGGATTATAAGAAACTCTTT. Translated, it gives CATWDRQGMDYKKLF.